This T cell receptor (beta chain) was recovered during a study of beta chain features in type 1 diabetes. Overall study context: Patients looked much like healthy donors when it came to age, gender and cell yields.

This clone was picked up a small number of times. Its matching antigen is unknown. The entirety of the isolated RNA underwent reverse transcription, so expressed TCRB transcripts were sequenced. Profiling relied on immunoSEQ multiplex PCR, and the TCRdb table lists in-frame clones only, not all of them. The repertoire includes 350,000 to 400,000 clones, roughly 15% of them detected once, and approximately 0.02% sits in the top ten. The study's findings and limits: Shortening that was moderate but significant affected the TCRB CDR3s of Type 1 diabetes patients in all four CD4+ subsets.

CDR3 length equals 15 residues. The sequence was collected from a woman aged 18 to 35 in good health. The sequenced sample was naive CD4+ T cells from blood. V usage is TRBV21-1 and J usage is TRBJ2-3; TRBD1 is the table's D call, not checked against the DNA. TRBV21-1 is a recognized pseudogene. Here the CDR3 DNA reads TGTGCCAGCAGCCTTGTAGGCGGTCAGGGGGATACGCAGTATTTT. Residues: CASSLVGGQGDTQYF.